A single sample gave rise to the 27 T cell receptor beta chains below, sequenced in a study of spatial heterogeneity in lung cancer (dated by TCRdb to between 2017 and 2020). Overall study results and their limits: The tumor nonsynonymous mutation count correlated with the number of expanded alpha and beta TCRs within the tumor.

Which antigens these TCRs recognize remains unknown. Libraries came from 5' RACE. The sample was run on a NextSeq 500. The public reads were run again by TCRdb, first through fastp at Q25 and then through MiXCR, and only productive beta chains were kept. Each CDR3 protein gets just one entry, which takes the most common genes and DNA from the rows behind it. Counted in this sample were over 25,000 distinct CDR3 sequences; about 7.1% of them appeared once. Together, the top ten hold about 25% of the sample. The time point label, read with the paper, signifies: sample taken at primary tumor resection. This specimen was lung tumor tissue, taken at surgery. The source is a male donor with early-stage non-small cell lung cancer.

This clonotype was seen ten or more times. J is TRBJ1-4 and V is TRBV20-1, with D unclear. V shed 4 bases and J shed 2 bases, with 11 bases lying between them. Germline assignment: CDR1 DFQATT and CDR2 SNEGSKA (reference sequence). The CDR3 loop spans 14 amino acids. CDR3 nucleotide sequence: TGCAGTGCTATGTGGGGTTCCACTAATGAAAAACTGTTTTTT. It translates to CSAMWGSTNEKLFF.

This clonotype was recorded at least ten times. The chain recombines TRBV5-5 with TRBJ2-7; TRBD1 is a possible D gene (6 bases). Germline V gene sequence: CDR1 SGHKS, CDR2 YYEKEE (reference sequence). The CDR3 contains 14 residues. V was cut by 2 bases and J by 5 bases, with 14 bases left in between. The CDR3 loop reads CASSFRGTLHEQYF. As DNA, the CDR3 is TGTGCCAGCAGCTTCAGAGGGACACTCCACGAGCAGTACTTC.

Of note for this clonotype: It may be a read error: a sequence one base away is much more abundant. V is TRBV20-1 and J is TRBJ1-1, with D tentatively TRBD1 (6 bases). Looked up from germline, CDR1 is DFQATT and CDR2 is SNEGSKA (reference sequence). There are 14 residues in the CDR3. The CDR3 nucleotides read TGCAGTGCTAGAGCTAGCAACGGGGACACTGTAGCTTTCTTT. This gives the protein CSARASNGDTVAFF.

This clonotype was detected ten times or more. The rearrangement joins TRBV6-5 to TRBJ2-7; 9 nucleotides align to TRBD1. The CDR3 loop spans 13 amino acids. The trim removed 5 bases at V and 2 bases at J, leaving 1 base unmatched. Germline CDR1 MNHEY, CDR2 SVGAGI. CDR3 loop: CASSDRGAYEQYF. The CDR3 bases are TGTGCCAGCAGTGACAGGGGGGCCTACGAGCAGTACTTC.

At least ten counts were recorded for this clonotype. V and J are TRBV3-1 and TRBJ2-5; TRBD2 matches at 11 bases. CDR3 length: 15 residues. Germline V gene sequence: CDR1 LGHDT, CDR2 YNNKEL (reference sequence). The V segment lost 6 bases and the J segment 7 bases; nucleotides outside the gene matches: 10. CDR3 loop: CASSQYTLAGGTQYF. The CDR3 DNA reads as TGTGCCAGCAGTCAGTATACCCTAGCGGGGGGGACCCAGTACTTC.

Only a few counts were recorded for this clonotype. The chain uses TRBV29-1 and TRBJ1-1, with a possible D match to TRBD1 (5 bases). In germline, CDR1 is SQVTM, CDR2 ANQGSEA. CDR3 length: 13 amino acids. Trimming left V 7 bases short and J 4 bases short, with 16 bases between. The chain's CDR3 is CSGSLKGITEAFF. The DNA of the CDR3 is TGCAGCGGGTCACTCAAGGGGATCACTGAAGCTTTCTTT. Full variable domain (outside the CDR3, taken from reference TRBV29-1 and TRBJ1-1): SAVISQKPSRDICQRGTSLTIQCQVDSQVTMMFWYRQQPGQSLTLIATANQGSEATYESGFVIDKFPISRPNLTFSTLTVSNMSPEDSSIYLCSGSLKGITEAFFGQGTRLTVV.

This clonotype was observed many times. The V call is TRBV29-1, the J call TRBJ1-2; TRBD1 agrees at 8 bases. J was trimmed by 8 bases and V by 3 bases; bases with no gene match: 5. Germline V gene data show CDR1 as SQVTM and CDR2 as ANQGSEA. The length of the CDR3 is 12 residues. The CDR3 loop is CSVETGEGGYTF. CDR3 DNA sequence: TGCAGCGTTGAGACAGGGGAGGGAGGCTACACCTTC.

The J gene is TRBJ2-3, the V gene TRBV6-2 or TRBV6-3; D remains unclear. The germline V gene encodes CDR1 MNHEY and CDR2 SVGEGT. V was shortened by 5 bases and J by 6 bases, with 12 bases between the two germline ends. The CDR3 sequence is 13 residues long. The CDR3 is CASSGDGSDTQYF. The CDR3, as DNA: TGTGCCAGCAGTGGGGATGGATCCGATACGCAGTATTTT.

This clonotype was picked up a small number of times. The V and J genes are TRBV11-3 and TRBJ2-3; 10 nucleotides align to TRBD2. Germline V CDR1 and CDR2: SGHNT, YENEEA. The J segment lost 5 bases and the V segment lost 5 bases, leaving 7 bases of the junction unmatched. The CDR3 has 15 amino acids. CDR3: CASSPSGGAQDTQYF. CDR3 nucleotide sequence: TGTGCCAGCAGCCCGAGCGGGGGGGCACAAGATACGCAGTATTTT.

This clonotype was recorded many times. J is TRBJ2-3 and V is TRBV25-1; TRBD1 or TRBD2 may be the D gene (5 bases each). This CDR3 region has 15 residues. Germline loops: CDR1 MGHDK, CDR2 SYGVNS. V was trimmed by 8 bases and J by 2 bases, leaving 17 bases between them. CDR3 amino acids: CASGIGAGDTDTQYF. CDR3 coding DNA: TGTGCCAGCGGGATAGGGGCGGGCGACACAGATACGCAGTATTTT.

In DNA form, the CDR3 reads TGTGCCAGCGCGCCCAGGACAGCCTACGAGCAGTACTTC. It translates to CASAPRTAYEQYF. The chain recombines TRBV27 with TRBJ2-7; possibly TRBD1 for D (6 bases). This CDR3 spans 13 amino acids. Germline V lookup: CDR1 MNHEY, CDR2 SMNVEV (reference sequence). Trimming stripped 8 bases from V and 2 bases from J, with 13 bases between.

This clonotype occurred many times. The chain uses TRBV9 and TRBJ1-2; the D is unclear. V was clipped by 0 bases and J by 5 bases, with 8 bases between them. The CDR3 is 13 residues long. Germline V CDR1 and CDR2: SGDLS, YYNGEE. CDR3 residues: CASSVANSYGYTF. CDR3 coding DNA: TGTGCCAGCAGCGTAGCTAACTCTTATGGCTACACCTTC.

This clonotype came up a few times. J is TRBJ1-6 and V is TRBV6-6; D remains ambiguous. V shed 0 bases and J shed 9 bases, with 12 bases lying between them. The CDR3 loop spans 15 amino acids. CDR1 is MNHNY, CDR2 SVGAGI, per germline (reference sequence). The CDR3 loop is CASSYSTQYGSPLHF. The CDR3, as DNA: TGTGCCAGCAGTTACTCGACCCAGTATGGTTCACCCCTCCACTTT.

This chain connects TRBV6-5 to TRBJ2-7, with a weak D call TRBD2 (5 bases). Germline loops: CDR1 MNHEY, CDR2 SVGAGI. V was shortened by 0 bases and J by 5 bases, with 8 bases between the two germline ends. The CDR3 has 13 residues. The CDR3: CASSYSRAHEQYF. Here the CDR3 DNA reads TGTGCCAGCAGTTACTCGCGGGCCCACGAGCAGTACTTC.

Many counts were recorded for this clonotype. CDR3 region: CSASGTYTNYGYTF. The CDR3 DNA sequence: TGCAGTGCTAGCGGGACGTACACCAACTATGGCTACACCTTC. The chain recombines TRBV20-1 with TRBJ1-2; tentatively, D is TRBD1 (5 bases). The V end lost 3 bases, the J end lost 2 bases, and 13 bases lay between the germline ends. The CDR3 is 14 residues long. Germline lookup yields CDR1 DFQATT and CDR2 SNEGSKA (reference sequence).

This clonotype showed up many times. This chain links TRBV12-3 or TRBV12-4 with TRBJ1-5, with D maybe TRBD1 (6 bases). The CDR3 contains 14 residues. V was cut by 4 bases and J by 6 bases, with 13 bases left in between. CDR3 protein: CASSYGGRGQPQHF. CDR3 coding DNA: TGTGCCAGCAGTTATGGGGGCAGGGGTCAGCCCCAGCATTTT.

This clonotype was seen only a few times. This CDR3 is CASSPLTGETQYF. The CDR3 bases are TGTGCCAGCTCACCGTTGACAGGAGAGACCCAGTACTTC. The rearrangement links TRBV18 to TRBJ2-5; D is possibly TRBD1 (6 bases). Germline loops: CDR1 KGHSH, CDR2 LQKENI. CDR3 length: 13 amino acids. Trimming took off 3 bases at V and 4 bases at J, with 9 bases between the two ends.

The chain couples TRBV10-3 to TRBJ2-7; D uncertain. V was pared by 7 bases and J by 0 bases, with 10 bases between. CDR1 is ENHRY, CDR2 SYGVKD, per germline. This CDR3 is 13 amino acids long. CDR3 residues: CAIMKGFSYEQYF. The CDR3 coding sequence is TGTGCCATCATGAAAGGATTCTCCTACGAGCAGTACTTC.

As to this clonotype: With a much larger clone just one base away, this may be a read error. The rearrangement links TRBV6-1 to TRBJ1-4; possibly TRBD1 for D (6 bases). There are 15 residues in the CDR3. Germline CDR1 reads MNHNS; CDR2 reads SASEGT. This chain's CDR3 is CASSATGAPNGKLFF. CDR3 coding DNA: TGTGCCAGCAGTGCCACGGGGGCCCCTAATGGAAAACTGTTTTTT.

As regards this clonotype: A read error may explain this, as a much larger clone is one base away. The chain carries TRBV6-1 and TRBJ1-6; D gene unclear. Trimming took off 7 bases at V and 8 bases at J, with 12 bases between the two ends. The CDR3 sequence is 13 residues long. Germline loops: CDR1 MNHNS, CDR2 SASEGT. CDR3 DNA: TGTGCCAGCAACCTTTCGCGGGATTCACCCCTCCACTTT. Translating it yields CASNLSRDSPLHF.

This clonotype occurred many times. The rearrangement links TRBV7-8 to TRBJ2-3; tentatively, D is TRBD1 or TRBD2 (6 bases each). This CDR3 has 16 residues. With 4 bases removed from V and 5 bases from J, the gap between germline ends came to 19 bases. Per the germline V gene, CDR1 is SGHVS and CDR2 is FQNEAQ. In nucleotides, the CDR3 is TGTGCCAGCAGCTCTAAGACTAGGGGGGCAGGAGATACGCAGTATTTT. This translates into CASSSKTRGAGDTQYF.

In its sample, this clonotype was seen many times. This rearrangement joins TRBV7-9 to TRBJ2-1; maybe TRBD2 (5 bases). V was cut by 1 base and J by 8 bases, with 6 bases left in between. The V gene's germline CDR1 is SEHNR and CDR2 FQNEAQ (reference sequence). CDR3 length: 12 residues. This CDR3 is CASSLVLDEQFF. CDR3 DNA: TGTGCCAGCAGCTTAGTACTAGATGAGCAGTTCTTC.

This clonotype showed up many times. CDR3 amino acids: CATEGAAGNTIYF. As DNA, the CDR3 is TGTGCCACCGAGGGGGCAGCTGGAAACACCATATATTTT. The chain is built from TRBV10-3 and TRBJ1-3, with TRBD1 matching over 7 bases. J lost 2 bases, V lost 10 bases, and 5 bases had no gene match. The CDR3 is 13 amino acids. Per germline, CDR1 ENHRY and CDR2 SYGVKD.

This clonotype was seen more than once but under ten times. The chain has TRBV4-2 and TRBJ2-7; D call uncertain. Trimming removed 0 bases at V and 3 bases at J, with 6 bases between. The germline V gene encodes CDR1 LGHNA and CDR2 YNFKEQ. The CDR3 covers 13 residues. CDR3 residues: CASSQDFSYEQYF. CDR3 coding DNA: TGTGCCAGCAGCCAAGATTTCAGCTACGAGCAGTACTTC.

This rearrangement joins TRBV18 to TRBJ1-5, with D unresolved. Germline V CDR1 and CDR2: KGHSH, LQKENI. CDR3 length equals 14 residues. The ends were cut back, 3 bases at V and 4 bases at J, with 10 bases in the middle. CDR3 loop: CASSPQDGNQPQHF. In DNA, the CDR3 is TGTGCCAGCTCACCTCAGGATGGGAATCAGCCCCAGCATTTT.

This clonotype has a count of ten or more. The CDR3 DNA is TGTGCCAGCAGCCACAGGTCCCGGAGATACAATGAGCAGTTCTTC. Translation: CASSHRSRRYNEQFF. The genes are TRBV3-1 and TRBJ2-1; D gene unclear. Trimming took off 3 bases at V and 4 bases at J, with 13 bases between the two ends. From germline, CDR1 is LGHDT and CDR2 YNNKEL (reference sequence). The CDR3 contains 15 residues.

This clonotype was counted at least ten times. The gene calls are TRBV7-8 and TRBJ2-5, with TRBD2 as a possible D gene (5 bases). The germline CDR1 and CDR2 sequences are SGHVS and FQNEAQ. The length of the CDR3 is 14 residues. V was clipped by 3 bases and J by 3 bases, with 11 bases between them. As DNA, the CDR3 is TGTGCCAGCAGCTTCGGAGGTTTAGAAGAGACCCAGTACTTC. Amino acids: CASSFGGLEETQYF.